This T cell receptor (beta chain) was found in a study of CD8 T cells in ankylosing spondylitis. Study-level points and caveats: Matched ankylosing spondylitis synovial fluid reportedly showed significant enrichment of disease-linked clones. Past studies reported some motif variants in reactive arthritis synovial fluid and blood.

CDR3 size: 16 residues. V was shortened by 1 base and J by 0 bases, with 11 bases between the two germline ends. In germline, CDR1 is SGHRS, CDR2 YFSETQ. This clonotype occurred many times. The antigen is undetermined. Making the TCR beta libraries involved quantitative 5'-RACE with molecular barcodes. Each CDR3 protein gets one entry after TCRdb re-called the 5' RACE reads with MiXCR. The sample yields 250,000 to 350,000 distinct CDR3 sequences, about 20% seen once. The specimen sequenced was blood, either unsorted or a sorted T cell fraction (not recorded which). The clonotype originates from a female donor with ankylosing spondylitis or in good health (not recorded which). V and J are TRBV5-1 and TRBJ2-1; weak D call: TRBD1 (6 bases). CDR3 nucleotide sequence: TGCGCCAGCAGCTTGCAGGGGCAGGGCTCCTACAATGAGCAGTTCTTC. Translating gives CASSLQGQGSYNEQFF.